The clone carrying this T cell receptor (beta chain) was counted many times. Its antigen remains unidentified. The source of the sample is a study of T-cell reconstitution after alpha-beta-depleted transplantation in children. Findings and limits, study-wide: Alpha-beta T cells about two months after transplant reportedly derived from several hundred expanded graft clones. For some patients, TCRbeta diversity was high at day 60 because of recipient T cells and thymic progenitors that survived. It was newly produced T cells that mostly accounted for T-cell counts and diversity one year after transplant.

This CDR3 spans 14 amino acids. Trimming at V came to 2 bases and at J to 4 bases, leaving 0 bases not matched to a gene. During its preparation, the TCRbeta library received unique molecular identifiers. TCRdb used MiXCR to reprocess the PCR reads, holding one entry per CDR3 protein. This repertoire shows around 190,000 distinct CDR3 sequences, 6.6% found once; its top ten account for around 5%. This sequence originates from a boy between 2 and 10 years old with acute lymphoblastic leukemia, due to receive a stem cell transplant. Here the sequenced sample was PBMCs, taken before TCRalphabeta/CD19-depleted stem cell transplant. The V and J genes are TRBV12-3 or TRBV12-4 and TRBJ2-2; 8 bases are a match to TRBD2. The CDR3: CASSLLAGTGELFF. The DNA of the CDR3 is TGTGCCAGCAGTTTACTAGCGGGCACCGGGGAGCTGTTTTTT.